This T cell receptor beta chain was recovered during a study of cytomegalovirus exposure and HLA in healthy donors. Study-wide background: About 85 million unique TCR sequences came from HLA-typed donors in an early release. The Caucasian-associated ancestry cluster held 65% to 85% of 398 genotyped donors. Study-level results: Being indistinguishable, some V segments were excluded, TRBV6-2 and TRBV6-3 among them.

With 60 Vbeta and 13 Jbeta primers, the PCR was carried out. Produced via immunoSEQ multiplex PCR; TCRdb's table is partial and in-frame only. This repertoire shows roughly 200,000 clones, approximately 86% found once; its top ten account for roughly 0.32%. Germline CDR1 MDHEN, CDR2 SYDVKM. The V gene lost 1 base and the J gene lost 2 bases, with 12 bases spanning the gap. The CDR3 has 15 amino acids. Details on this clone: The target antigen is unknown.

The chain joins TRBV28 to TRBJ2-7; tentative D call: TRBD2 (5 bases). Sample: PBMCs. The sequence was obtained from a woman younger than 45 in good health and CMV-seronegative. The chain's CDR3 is CASSLYSGSAYEQYF. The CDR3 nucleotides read TGTGCCAGCAGTTTATACAGCGGTTCGGCCTACGAGCAGTACTTC.